One and the same sample provided the 25 T cell receptor beta chains below, sequenced in a study of cytotoxic CD8 clonotypes in ibrutinib-treated CLL. Libraries were prepared by immunoSEQ multiplex PCR; TCRdb keeps only in-frame clonotypes and omits some of them. This sample has over 75,000 clones, with 60% to 80% found just once. The specimen was PBMCs, collected after 12 months of ibrutinib treatment. The receptors here all came from a human donor with chronic lymphocytic leukemia.

The chain couples TRBV2 to TRBJ2-4; D is ambiguous. Germline assignment: CDR1 SNHLY and CDR2 FYNNEI. The V gene lost 7 bases and the J gene lost 5 bases, with 6 bases spanning the gap. The CDR3 is made up of 11 amino acids. In DNA form, the CDR3 reads TGTGCCAGCACACGGGAAAACATTCAGTACTTC. Its protein product is CASTRENIQYF.

This clone was seen repeatedly, ten times or more. J is TRBJ1-6 and V is TRBV11-2, with D possibly matching TRBD1 (6 bases). The length of the CDR3 is 14 residues. V was trimmed by 3 bases and J by 6 bases, leaving 9 bases between them. Germline CDR1 SGHAT, CDR2 FQNNGV. In DNA form, the CDR3 reads TGTGCCAGCAGCTTTGGGGGCGGTAATTCACCCCTCCACTTT. Its translation: CASSFGGGNSPLHF.

This clone appeared a few times. The V gene is TRBV18, the J gene TRBJ2-7; no definite D call. The CDR3 runs 14 residues. Looked up from germline, CDR1 is KGHSH and CDR2 is LQKENI. Trimming left V 2 bases short and J 6 bases short, with 14 bases between. CDR3 nucleotide sequence: TGTGCCAGCTCACCAACATCGTCCTTGGGCGAGCAGTACTTC. Residues: CASSPTSSLGEQYF.

This chain joins TRBV18 and TRBJ1-1; 7 positions agree with TRBD1. Unmatched junction bases numbered 8, after V lost 2 bases and J lost 2 bases. From germline, CDR1 is KGHSH and CDR2 LQKENI. The CDR3 is 16 amino acids. Here the CDR3 reads CASSPSPGQSNTEAFF. The CDR3 bases are TGTGCCAGCTCACCATCCCCGGGACAGTCAAACACTGAAGCTTTCTTT. Combining the CDR3 with reference TRBV18 and TRBJ1-1 gives the whole variable domain NAGVMQNPRHLVRRRGQEARLRCSPMKGHSHVYWYRQLPEEGLKFMVYLQKENIIDESGMPKERFSAEFPKEGPSILRIQQVVRGDSAAYFCASSPSPGQSNTEAFFGQGTRLTVV.

The rearrangement links TRBV5-1 to TRBJ1-2; 7 nucleotides line up with TRBD1. Trimming at V came to 2 bases and at J to 7 bases, leaving 8 bases not matched to a gene. Germline assignment: CDR1 SGHRS and CDR2 YFSETQ. This CDR3 is 14 amino acids long. As DNA, the CDR3 is TGCGCCAGCAGCTTCCAAGACAGGGATTTTGGCTACACCTTC. This gives the protein CASSFQDRDFGYTF. The variable domain in full, completed from reference TRBV5-1 and TRBJ1-2, reads KAGVTQTPRYLIKTRGQQVTLSCSPISGHRSVSWYQQTPGQGLQFLFEYFSETQRNKGNFPGRFSGRQFSNSRSEMNVSTLELGDSALYLCASSFQDRDFGYTFGSGTRLTVV.

The chain employs TRBV7-9 and TRBJ1-1, with 10 bases fitting TRBD1. CDR1 and CDR2 (germline): SEHNR, FQNEAQ (reference sequence). The trim removed 4 bases at V and 7 bases at J, leaving 6 bases unmatched. The CDR3 runs to 14 residues. CDR3 bases: TGTGCCAGCAGCTGGGGGGACAGGGGTAATGAAGCTTTCTTT. This sequence encodes CASSWGDRGNEAFF. Complete variable domain (other parts from reference TRBV7-9 and TRBJ1-1): DTGVSQNPRHKITKRGQNVTFRCDPISEHNRLYWYRQTLGQGPEFLTYFQNEAQLEKSRLLSDRFSAERPKGSFSTLEIQRTEQGDSAMYLCASSWGDRGNEAFFGQGTRLTVV.

This clone was seen only once. This chain joins TRBV21-1 and TRBJ2-3; the table assigns TRBD1, which was not confirmed against the DNA. TRBV21-1 corresponds to a pseudogene. The CDR3 is 17 residues long. CDR3 in DNA: TGTGCCAGCAGCAAAGGGGACCGGGACACCAGCACAGATACGCAGTATTTT. Translation gives CASSKGDRDTSTDTQYF.

This clone was detected only once. The chain employs TRBV2 and TRBJ2-5; a weak D match, TRBD2 (5 bases). Germline CDR1 and CDR2: SNHLY and FYNNEI. CDR3 size: 14 residues. With 10 bases removed from V and 4 bases from J, the gap between germline ends came to 19 bases. The CDR3 is CATAEKRPPETQYF. CDR3 nucleotides: TGTGCCACAGCAGAAAAGCGGCCCCCAGAGACCCAGTACTTC.

This chain joins TRBV28 and TRBJ2-6, with D possibly TRBD1 on 6 matching bases. This CDR3 region has 14 residues. V dropped 6 bases and J dropped 0 bases, with 6 bases sitting between them. Germline V lookup: CDR1 MDHEN, CDR2 SYDVKM. As DNA, the CDR3 is TGTGCCAGCAGGGACAGCTCTGGGGCCAACGTCCTGACTTTC. It translates to CASRDSSGANVLTF.

The genes are TRBV28 and TRBJ1-1; D possibly corresponds to TRBD1 (5 bases). This CDR3 has 14 amino acids. Germline CDR1 reads MDHEN; CDR2 reads SYDVKM. The germline V and J ends were trimmed by 5 bases and 5 bases, with 15 bases remaining between them. CDR3 loop: CASSLALRDTEAFF. The DNA for the CDR3 is TGTGCCAGCAGTCTCGCCCTCAGGGATACTGAAGCTTTCTTT.

This clone has at least ten counts. The CDR3 DNA follows: TGTGCCAGCAGTGAAGACGCGCCGGAAAAACTGTTTTTT. Translation gives CASSEDAPEKLFF. The chain recombines TRBV2 with TRBJ1-4; D call uncertain. Germline lookup yields CDR1 SNHLY and CDR2 FYNNEI. The CDR3 runs 13 residues. With 1 base removed from V and 8 bases from J, the gap between germline ends came to 8 bases.

The V and J genes are TRBV15 and TRBJ2-1; 9 positions agree with TRBD1. This CDR3 is built from 15 residues. With 1 base clipped from V and 2 bases from J, the junction kept 0 bases outside the gene matches. Per germline, CDR1 LNHNV and CDR2 YYDKDF (reference sequence). CDR3 in amino acids: CATSRGQGAYNEQFF. The DNA of the CDR3 is TGTGCCACCAGCAGAGGACAGGGGGCCTACAATGAGCAGTTCTTC.

The rearrangement joins TRBV29-1 to TRBJ2-7; no reliable D call. Germline V gene lookup returns CDR1 SQVTM and CDR2 ANQGSEA. V gave up 4 bases and J gave up 1 base, with 5 bases separating them. The CDR3 spans 11 residues. The CDR3 is CSVAGSYEQYF. In DNA form, the CDR3 reads TGCAGCGTTGCTGGATCCTACGAGCAGTACTTC.

The chain joins TRBV9 to TRBJ2-6; 9 nucleotides match TRBD1. This CDR3 is built from 21 residues. From germline, CDR1 is SGDLS and CDR2 YYNGEE. J gave up 1 base and V 0 bases, and 14 bases lay outside the gene matches. The CDR3 region is CASSVEGRPGQGVSGANVLTF. The CDR3 DNA reads as TGTGCCAGCAGCGTAGAGGGGCGCCCGGGACAGGGAGTTTCTGGGGCCAACGTCCTGACTTTC.

The V gene is TRBV4-1, the J gene TRBJ2-7; D remains ambiguous. V gave up 3 bases and J gave up 1 base, with 10 bases separating them. The germline gives CDR1 MGHRA, CDR2 YSYEKL. The CDR3 sequence is 14 residues long. CDR3 in amino acids: CASSHQDNSYEQYF. The DNA for the CDR3 is TGCGCCAGCAGCCACCAAGACAATTCCTACGAGCAGTACTTC.

The V call is TRBV6-5, the J call TRBJ2-7; 8 positions match TRBD2. Trimming cost V 1 base and J 5 bases; bases outside gene matches: 7. Germline lookup yields CDR1 MNHEY and CDR2 SVGAGI. There are 15 residues in the CDR3. The CDR3 region is CASSYYGLASNEQYF. Here the CDR3 DNA reads TGTGCCAGCAGTTACTACGGACTAGCTTCCAACGAGCAGTACTTC.

V and J are TRBV9 and TRBJ2-1; unclear D gene. V was pared by 2 bases and J by 10 bases, with 10 bases between. CDR1 and CDR2 from the germline V gene are SGDLS and YYNGEE. The CDR3 sequence is 12 residues long. CDR3 sequence reads: CASSVFGGEQFF. CDR3 nucleotides: TGTGCCAGCAGCGTTTTTGGTGGGGAGCAGTTCTTC.

This chain joins TRBV7-9 and TRBJ2-5; D call uncertain. Germline V gene data show CDR1 as SEHNR and CDR2 as FQNEAQ (reference sequence). V was shortened by 7 bases and J by 1 base, with 13 bases between the two germline ends. The CDR3 loop spans 14 amino acids. The CDR3 DNA is TGTGCCAGCATAAATACGGCAGGCCAAGAGACCCAGTACTTC. This gives the protein CASINTAGQETQYF.

This chain links TRBV19 with TRBJ2-5, with 8 positions matching TRBD1. Germline V gives CDR1 LNHDA, CDR2 SQIVND (reference sequence). Trimming cost V 5 bases and J 1 base; bases outside gene matches: 6. The CDR3 loop spans 15 amino acids. The CDR3 loop reads CASSRQTGVQETQYF. CDR3 nucleotides: TGTGCCAGTAGTCGCCAGACAGGGGTCCAAGAGACCCAGTACTTC.

The V and J genes are TRBV19 and TRBJ2-1, with 7 positions matching TRBD2. V lost 8 bases and J lost 9; bases outside the gene matches: 13. CDR3 length: 14 amino acids. CDR1 and CDR2 from the germline V gene are LNHDA and SQIVND (reference sequence). The chain's CDR3 is CASGDYFNSREQFF. The CDR3 nucleotides read TGTGCCAGTGGGGACTACTTCAACAGTCGTGAGCAGTTCTTC.

The V gene is TRBV25-1, the J gene TRBJ1-2, with unresolved D. Trimming removed 4 bases from V and 2 bases from J, with 8 bases in between. Germline V gene lookup returns CDR1 MGHDK and CDR2 SYGVNS. The CDR3 totals 13 residues. CDR3 residues: CASSAVGNYGYTF. CDR3 in DNA: TGTGCCAGCAGTGCAGTGGGGAACTATGGCTACACCTTC.

CDR3 nucleotides: TGTGCCAGCAGGTTCCACCCGACTCGATATCTTAACACCATATATTTT. As protein: CASRFHPTRYLNTIYF. The chain has TRBV6-4 and TRBJ1-3, with unresolved D. Germline lookup yields CDR1 MRHNA and CDR2 SNTAGT. V lost 6 bases and J 7 bases, leaving 22 bases between the germline ends. This CDR3 spans 16 amino acids.

In its sample, this clone was seen a few times. V gene TRBV11-3 combines with J gene TRBJ2-2; a possible D gene is TRBD2 (5 bases). Trimming removed 1 base at V and 7 bases at J, with 7 bases between. The CDR3 covers 13 residues. CDR1 is SGHNT and CDR2 is YENEEA in the germline V gene. CDR3 sequence (DNA): TGTGCCAGCAGCTTAGGAGGAGGCGGGGAGCTGTTTTTT. Protein: CASSLGGGGELFF.

This clone was counted between two and nine times. This chain connects TRBV10-1 to TRBJ2-1, with 10 bases matching TRBD2. CDR1 and CDR2 from the germline V gene are WNHNN and SYGVQD (reference sequence). CDR3 length: 13 residues. With 5 bases clipped from V and 7 bases from J, the junction kept 2 bases outside the gene matches. This CDR3 is CASSSGGGNEQFF. The CDR3, as DNA: TGCGCCAGCAGTAGCGGGGGGGGGAATGAGCAGTTCTTC.

This clone occurred once. This chain connects TRBV6-6 to TRBJ1-2; 9 positions agree with TRBD1. Germline V gene sequence: CDR1 MNHNY, CDR2 SVGAGI (reference sequence). V shed 2 bases, J shed 4 bases, and the junction held 2 bases outside the gene matches. This CDR3 region has 14 residues. The CDR3 is CASSYPTGGYGYTF. CDR3 coding DNA: TGTGCCAGCAGTTACCCGACAGGGGGCTATGGCTACACCTTC.